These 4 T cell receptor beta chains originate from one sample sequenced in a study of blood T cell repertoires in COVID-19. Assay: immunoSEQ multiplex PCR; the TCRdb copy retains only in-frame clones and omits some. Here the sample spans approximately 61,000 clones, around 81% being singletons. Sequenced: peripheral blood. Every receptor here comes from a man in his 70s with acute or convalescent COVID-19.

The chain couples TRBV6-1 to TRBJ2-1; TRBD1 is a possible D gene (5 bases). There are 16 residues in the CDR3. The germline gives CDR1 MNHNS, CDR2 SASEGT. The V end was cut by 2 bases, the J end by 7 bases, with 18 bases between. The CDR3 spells CASSEYMAGLGNEQFF. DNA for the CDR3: TGTGCCAGCAGTGAATATATGGCAGGGCTGGGGAATGAGCAGTTCTTC.

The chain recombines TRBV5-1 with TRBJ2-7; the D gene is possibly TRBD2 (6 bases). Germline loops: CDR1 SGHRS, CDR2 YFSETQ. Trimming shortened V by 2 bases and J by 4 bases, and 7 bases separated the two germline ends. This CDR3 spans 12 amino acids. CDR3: CASSLGGYEQYF. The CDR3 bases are TGCGCCAGCAGCTTAGGAGGGTACGAGCAGTACTTC.

DNA of the CDR3: TGTGCCAGCAGTTCGTGGGGCCCGGGCAATCAGCCCCAGCATTTT. Translation gives CASSSWGPGNQPQHF. This sequence joins TRBV28 and TRBJ1-5; maybe TRBD1 (5 bases). Germline V CDR1 and CDR2: MDHEN, SYDVKM. V was cut by 4 bases and J by 2 bases, with 12 bases left in between. The CDR3 has 15 amino acids.

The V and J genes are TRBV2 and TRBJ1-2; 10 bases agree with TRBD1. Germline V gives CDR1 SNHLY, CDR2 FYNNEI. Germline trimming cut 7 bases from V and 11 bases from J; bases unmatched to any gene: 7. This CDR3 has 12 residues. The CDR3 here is CASKKTGQGYTF. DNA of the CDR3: TGTGCCAGCAAGAAAACGGGACAGGGGTACACCTTC.